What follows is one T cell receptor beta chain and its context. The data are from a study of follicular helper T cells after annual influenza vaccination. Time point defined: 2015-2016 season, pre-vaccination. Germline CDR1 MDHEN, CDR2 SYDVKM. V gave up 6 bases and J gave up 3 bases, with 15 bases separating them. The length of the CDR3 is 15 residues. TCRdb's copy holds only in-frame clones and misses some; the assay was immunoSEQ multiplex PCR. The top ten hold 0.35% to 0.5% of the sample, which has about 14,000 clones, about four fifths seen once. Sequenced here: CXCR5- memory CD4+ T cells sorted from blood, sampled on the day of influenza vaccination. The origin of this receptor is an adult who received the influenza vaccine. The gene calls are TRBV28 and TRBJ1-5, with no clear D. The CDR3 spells CASSPIGQFNQPQHF. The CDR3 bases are TGTGCCAGCAGCCCCATTGGGCAGTTCAATCAGCCCCAGCATTTT.